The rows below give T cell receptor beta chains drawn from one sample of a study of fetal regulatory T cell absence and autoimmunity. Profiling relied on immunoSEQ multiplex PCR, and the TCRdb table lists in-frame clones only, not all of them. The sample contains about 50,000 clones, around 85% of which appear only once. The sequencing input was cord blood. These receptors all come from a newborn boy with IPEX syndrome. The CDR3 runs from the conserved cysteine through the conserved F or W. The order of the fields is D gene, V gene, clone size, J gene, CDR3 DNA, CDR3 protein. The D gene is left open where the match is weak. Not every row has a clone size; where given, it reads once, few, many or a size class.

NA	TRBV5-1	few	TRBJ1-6	TGCGCCAGCAGCTTGGTGGGGGAGTCACCCCTCCACTTT	CASSLVGESPLHF
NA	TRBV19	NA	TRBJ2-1	TGTGCCAGTAGTACAGGGGACAATGAGCAGTTCTTC	CASSTGDNEQFF
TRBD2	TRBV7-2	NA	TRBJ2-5	TGTGCCAGTACAACTAGCGCCAAAGAGACCCAGTACTTC	CASTTSAKETQYF
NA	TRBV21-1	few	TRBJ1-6	TGTGCCAGCCCTAGGGGGGGACTCAATTCACCCCTCCACTTT	CASPRGGLNSPLHF
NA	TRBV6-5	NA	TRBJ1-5	TGTGCCAGCAGTGAGCATCCCAATCAGCCCCAGCATTTT	CASSEHPNQPQHF
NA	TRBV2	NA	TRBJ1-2	TGTGCCAAAGCGGAGTGGGAGGGCTATGGCTACACCTTC	CAKAEWEGYGYTF
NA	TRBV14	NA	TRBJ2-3	TGTGCCAGCAGCCGCCCACAGGGAGGGGGCACAGATACGCAGTATTTT	CASSRPQGGGTDTQYF
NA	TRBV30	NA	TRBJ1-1	TGTGCCTGGAGTGTTACAGGGCTGAACACTGAAGCTTTCTTT	CAWSVTGLNTEAFF
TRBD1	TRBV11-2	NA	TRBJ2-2	TGTGCCAGCAGCTTAGCCCAGGGGGCGCCCGGGGAGCTGTTTTTT	CASSLAQGAPGELFF
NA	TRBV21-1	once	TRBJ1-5	TGTGCCAGCAGCAAAAGCCAAAGTCAGCCCCAGCATTTT	CASSKSQSQPQHF
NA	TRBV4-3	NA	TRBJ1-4	TGCGCCAGCAGCCAAGGGGCAAGCGCAGTTGGTGAAAAACTGTTTTTT	CASSQGASAVGEKLFF
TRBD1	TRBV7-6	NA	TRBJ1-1	TGTGCCAGCAGCTTAGCGCGGGGACAGGGTATAAGGAACACTGAAGCTTTCTTT	CASSLARGQGIRNTEAFF
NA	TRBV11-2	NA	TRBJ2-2	TGTGCCAGCAGCTTTACAGGGAGGTGGAACACCGGGGAGCTGTTTTTT	CASSFTGRWNTGELFF
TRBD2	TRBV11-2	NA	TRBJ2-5	TGTGCCAGCCTTGCTAGCGGGTCTCAAGAGACCCAGTACTTC	CASLASGSQETQYF
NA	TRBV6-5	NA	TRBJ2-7	TGTGCCAGCGAACAAAGGGCAAGCTCCTACGAGCAGTACTTC	CASEQRASSYEQYF
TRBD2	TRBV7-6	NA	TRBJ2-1	TGTGCCAGCAGCTTAAGACTAGCGGGGCTTAATGAGCAGTTCTTC	CASSLRLAGLNEQFF
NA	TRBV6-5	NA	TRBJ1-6	TGTGCCAGCAGTTACTCGGCTTACCCCCTCCACTTT	CASSYSAYPLHF
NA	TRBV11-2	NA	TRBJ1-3	TGTGCCAGCAGCTCAATCCGAGGTGGGGGGCTCTCTGGAAACACCATATATTTT	CASSSIRGGGLSGNTIYF
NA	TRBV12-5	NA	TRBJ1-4	TGTGCTAGTGGTTTAGTCCCCGGGAAACTGTTTTTT	CASGLVPGKLFF
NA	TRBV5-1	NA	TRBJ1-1	TGCGCCAGCAGCTTGAGTCAGAACACTGAAGCTTTCTTT	CASSLSQNTEAFF
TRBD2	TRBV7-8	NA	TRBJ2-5	TGTGCCAGCAGCCCCCGGACTAGGAAAGAGACCCAGTACTTC	CASSPRTRKETQYF
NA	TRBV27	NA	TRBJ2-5	TGTGCCAGCAGTTTCCAAGGGGGGTACCAAGAGACCCAGTACTTC	CASSFQGGYQETQYF
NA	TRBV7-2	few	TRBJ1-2	TGTGCCAGCAGCTTATCTAAACAGAGGGGAGGCTACACCTTC	CASSLSKQRGGYTF
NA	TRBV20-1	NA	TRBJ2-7	TGCAGTGCTGACAGCTCCTACGAGCAGTACTTC	CSADSSYEQYF
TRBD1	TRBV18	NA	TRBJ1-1	TGTGCCAGCTCACCTTTCCCGGGACAGATGAACACTGAAGCTTTCTTT	CASSPFPGQMNTEAFF
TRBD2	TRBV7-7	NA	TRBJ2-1	TGTGCTAGCAGCTTAGGCGGGAGCTACAATGAGCAGTTCTTC	CASSLGGSYNEQFF
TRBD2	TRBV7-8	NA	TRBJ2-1	TGTGCCAGCAGCGAGACTAGCGGGGGGGGTGAGCAGTTCTTC	CASSETSGGGEQFF
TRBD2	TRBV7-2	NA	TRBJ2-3	TGTGCCAGCAGCTTCAGACTAGCGGGAGGGATAGATACGCAGTATTTT	CASSFRLAGGIDTQYF
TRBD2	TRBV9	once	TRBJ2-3	TGTGCCAGCAGTGTGGGGCGGGAGTCTAGAGATACGCAGTATTTT	CASSVGRESRDTQYF
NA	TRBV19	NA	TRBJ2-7	TGTGCCAGTAGTATCGAACCGCTTGGGGAGCAGTACTTC	CASSIEPLGEQYF
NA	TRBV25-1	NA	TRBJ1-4	TGTGCCAGCAGTGAATATGGGGGAAGTTGGAGTGAAAAACTGTTTTTT	CASSEYGGSWSEKLFF
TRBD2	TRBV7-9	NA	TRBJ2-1	TGTGCCAGCAGCCCCGGACTAGCGGGTAATGAGCAGTTCTTC	CASSPGLAGNEQFF
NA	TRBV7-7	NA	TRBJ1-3	TGTGCTAGCAGCCCGGGAGGTCCTGGAAACACCATATATTTT	CASSPGGPGNTIYF
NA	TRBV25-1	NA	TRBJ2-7	TGTGCCAGCAGTGACAGGGCCTACGAGCAGTACTTC	CASSDRAYEQYF
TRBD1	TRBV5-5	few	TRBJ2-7	TGTGCCAGCAGCTTGGCAGGGGGCGGCTCCTACGAGCAGTACTTC	CASSLAGGGSYEQYF
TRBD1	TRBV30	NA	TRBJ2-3	TGTGCCTGGAGTGCTCCGAAGACAGGGGCGAGGACAGATACGCAGTATTTT	CAWSAPKTGARTDTQYF
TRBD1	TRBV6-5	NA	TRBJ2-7	TGTGCCAGCAGTTCCCCGGGACAGGGGGCGTGGGAGCAGTACTTC	CASSSPGQGAWEQYF
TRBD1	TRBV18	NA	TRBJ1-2	TGTGCCAGCTCGCTCGACAGGGAGGGCGGCTACACCTTC	CASSLDREGGYTF
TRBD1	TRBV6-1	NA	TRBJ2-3	TGTGCCAGTACAGGGGGCAGCGGAGATACGCAGTATTTT	CASTGGSGDTQYF
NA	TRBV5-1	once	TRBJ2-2	TGCGCCAGCACCATTGGAGTTTCGGCTCGAGAACTCAACACCGGGGAGCTGTTTTTT	CASTIGVSARELNTGELFF
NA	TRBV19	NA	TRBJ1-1	TGTGCCAGTAGTATTCAGGGTCGGGACACTGAAGCTTTCTTT	CASSIQGRDTEAFF
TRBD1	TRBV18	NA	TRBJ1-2	TGTGCCAGCTCCCAACAGGGGGCTTTTAACTATGGCTACACCTTC	CASSQQGAFNYGYTF
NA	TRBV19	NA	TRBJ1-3	TGTGCCAGTAGTAAGACTTACTCTGGAAACACCATATATTTT	CASSKTYSGNTIYF
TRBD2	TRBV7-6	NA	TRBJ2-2	TGTGCCAGCAGCCCTTCTAGCGGGAGGTATACCGGGGAGCTGTTTTTT	CASSPSSGRYTGELFF
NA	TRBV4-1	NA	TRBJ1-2	TGCGCCAGCAGCCAAGTTGGGGGCAGGTATGGCTACACCTTC	CASSQVGGRYGYTF
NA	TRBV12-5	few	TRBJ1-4	TGTGCTAGTGGTTTGGGGGGGGCTAATGAAAAACTGTTTTTT	CASGLGGANEKLFF
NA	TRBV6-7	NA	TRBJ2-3	TGTGCCAGCCGCAAAGGGGGCGGGGCAGATACGCAGTATTTT	CASRKGGGADTQYF
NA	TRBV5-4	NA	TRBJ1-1	TGTGCCAGCAGCTTCTCGAGGAGTAGCACTGAAGCTTTCTTT	CASSFSRSSTEAFF
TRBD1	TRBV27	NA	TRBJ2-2	TGTGCCAGCAGGGCCTTCTGGACAGGGTACACCGGGGAGCTGTTTTTT	CASRAFWTGYTGELFF
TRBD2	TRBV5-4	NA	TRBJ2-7	TGTGCCAGCAGCTTGGCCCGGCGGGGGGGTAACGAGCAGTACTTC	CASSLARRGGNEQYF
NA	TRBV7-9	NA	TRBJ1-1	TGTGCCAGCAGCTTAGGAGGGCCTGAAGCTTTCTTT	CASSLGGPEAFF
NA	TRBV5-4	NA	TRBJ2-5	TGTGCCAGCAACGACTACAGGGAGGAGACCCAGTACTTC	CASNDYREETQYF
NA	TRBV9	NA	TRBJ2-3	TGTGCCAGCAGCGTAGGGGTGGAGGGGGGGATGGAGGATACGCAGTATTTT	CASSVGVEGGMEDTQYF
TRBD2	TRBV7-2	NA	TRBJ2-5	TGTGCCAGCAGCTTAGCTAGCGGGAGGATAGAGACCCAGTACTTC	CASSLASGRIETQYF
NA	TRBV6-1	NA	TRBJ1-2	TGTGCCAGCAGTGAAAGGGTTTACGGCTACACCTTC	CASSERVYGYTF